This T cell receptor (beta chain) was obtained from a study of human T cells and chemical hapten exposure. In its sample, this clonotype was seen once. TCRdb reanalysed the RACE reads using MiXCR and keeps one entry per CDR3 protein. The sample includes some 89,000 distinct CDR3 sequences, about 9.4% of them seen just once. Germline V gives CDR1 SGHRS, CDR2 YFSETQ. Trimming removed 8 bases at V and 0 bases at J, with 15 bases between. This CDR3 has 14 amino acids. As to time point: patch test 2, 6 weeks after DPC sensitization. Stated treatment: therapeutic diphenylcyclopropenone sensitization with weekly scalp DPC.

The origin of this receptor is a woman aged 25 to 39 with alopecia areata. Some clones in this sample may be carry-over from other donors' samples. The sequencing used whole blood, collected in connection with sensitization to the hapten diphenylcyclopropenone (DPC). This chain connects TRBV5-1 to TRBJ2-7; the D gene could be TRBD1 or TRBD2 (5 bases each). The CDR3 region is CASRGRADSYEQYF. Written as DNA, the CDR3 is TGCGCCAGTAGGGGACGGGCAGACTCCTACGAGCAGTACTTC.